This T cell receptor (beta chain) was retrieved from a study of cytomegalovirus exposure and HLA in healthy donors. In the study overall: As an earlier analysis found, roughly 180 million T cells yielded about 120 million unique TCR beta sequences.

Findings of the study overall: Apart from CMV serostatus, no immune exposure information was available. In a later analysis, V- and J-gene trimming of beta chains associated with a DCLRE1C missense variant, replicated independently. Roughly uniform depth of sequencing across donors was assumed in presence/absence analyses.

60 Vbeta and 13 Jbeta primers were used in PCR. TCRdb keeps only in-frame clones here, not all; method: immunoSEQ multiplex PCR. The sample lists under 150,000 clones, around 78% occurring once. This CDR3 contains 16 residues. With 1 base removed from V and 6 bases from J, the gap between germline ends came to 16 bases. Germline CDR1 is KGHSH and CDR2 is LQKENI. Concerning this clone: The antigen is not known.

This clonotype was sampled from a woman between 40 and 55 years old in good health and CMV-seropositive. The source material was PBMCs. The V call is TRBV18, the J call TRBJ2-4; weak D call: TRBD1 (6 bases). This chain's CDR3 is CASSPQGENWRNIQYF. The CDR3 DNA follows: TGTGCCAGCTCACCACAGGGGGAAAATTGGCGAAACATTCAGTACTTC.